These 3 T cell receptor beta chains were sequenced from one sample in a study of blood T cells in healthy people across ages. Through a sample-barcoded 5' primer and a J-beta primer mix, a second PCR was run for roughly 7 to 12 cycles. TCRdb reanalysed the 5' RACE reads using MiXCR and keeps one entry per CDR3 protein. The sample includes fewer than 1.5 million distinct CDR3 sequences, 35% to 45% of them seen just once. Sequencing was carried out using blood. The receptors originated from a woman between 18 and 29 years old in good health.

V is TRBV6-6 and J is TRBJ2-3, with D hard to call. The germline V and J ends were trimmed by 2 bases and 0 bases, with 12 bases remaining between them. Per germline, CDR1 MNHNY and CDR2 SVGAGI (reference sequence). CDR3 length: 16 amino acids. The DNA of the CDR3 is TGTGCCAGCAGTTACCTTCGCAATCCTAGCACAGATACGCAGTATTTT. Protein: CASSYLRNPSTDTQYF.

In this sample, this clonotype turned up a few times. The chain joins TRBV12-3 or TRBV12-4 to TRBJ1-4, with 10 bases that match TRBD1. The CDR3 runs to 15 residues. V dropped 7 bases and J dropped 5; count of bases not matched to a gene: 7. CDR3 DNA sequence: TGTGCCAGCAATCTCGGGACAGGGGAGAATGAAAAACTGTTTTTT. Amino acid sequence: CASNLGTGENEKLFF.

J is TRBJ2-7 and V is TRBV29-1; the D gene is possibly TRBD2 (5 bases). The CDR3 loop spans 15 amino acids. CDR1 and CDR2 from the germline V gene are SQVTM and ANQGSEA. With 1 base removed from V and 0 bases from J, the gap between germline ends came to 13 bases. CDR3 coding DNA: TGCAGCGTTGAAGTGGAGGCAAGGAGCTCCTACGAGCAGTACTTC. Translating it yields CSVEVEARSSYEQYF.